This T cell receptor (beta chain) was captured by sequencing in a study of PD-1 blockade in classical Hodgkin lymphoma. Regarding this clone: Antigen specificity is unknown.

This CDR3 is built from 19 residues. V lost 4 bases to trimming and J lost 5 bases; unmatched junction nucleotides: 22. TCRdb's table, derived via immunoSEQ multiplex PCR, lists solely in-frame clones and lacks some. Among about 35,000 clones listed, about 93% were seen once. Patients all relapsed after autologous stem cell transplantation, and there was variation in brentuximab vedotin exposure. CD4+ T cells were purified from thawed PBMCs by magnetic negative selection. Study findings and constraints: CD4+ TCR diversity climbed significantly by C4D1, unlike CD8+ TCR diversity. Patients starting nivolumab less than 1 year after ASCT had lower diversity and were excluded from later analyses. Baseline diversity resembling that of newly diagnosed patients was seen in complete responders.

The genes are TRBV5-3 and TRBJ2-3; 7 nucleotides line up with TRBD2. TRBV5-3 is noted as an ORF with a role that remains uncertain. The sequence derives from a human donor with classical Hodgkin lymphoma. The material sequenced was CD4+ T cells from blood, taken at baseline. The CDR3 region has the DNA TGTGCCAGAAGCAAAACGACAGTAGAGCGGGGACCTGGGAGAGATACGCAGTATTTT. Translating gives CARSKTTVERGPGRDTQYF.